Below are 31 T cell receptor beta chains sequenced from a single sample in a study of cytomegalovirus exposure and HLA in healthy donors. The PCR used 60 Vbeta and 13 Jbeta primers. Repertoires were generated with immunoSEQ multiplex PCR, while TCRdb's copy carries only in-frame clones and drops some. The sample records 200,000 or so clones, about four fifths being singletons. Sequences were obtained from PBMCs. The receptors were sampled from a male donor in good health and CMV-seropositive.

V gene TRBV2 combines with J gene TRBJ2-5, with TRBD1 matching over 8 bases. Germline V CDR1 and CDR2: SNHLY, FYNNEI. CDR3 size: 14 residues. The V segment lost 6 bases and the J segment 5 bases; nucleotides outside the gene matches: 8. Here the CDR3 DNA reads TGTGCCAGCAGCCCAGGGGGCGCCCGGGAGACCCAGTACTTC. Translation: CASSPGGARETQYF.

On this clone itself: The same CDR3 arises from other DNA sequences in this sample as well. The chain joins TRBV9 to TRBJ2-7, with 9 bases aligning to TRBD2. Trimming removed 0 bases from V and 2 bases from J; junction bases left unmatched: 3. Per germline, CDR1 SGDLS and CDR2 YYNGEE. The CDR3 spans 15 residues. CDR3 in amino acids: CASSVASGTTYEQYF. In DNA form, the CDR3 reads TGTGCCAGCAGCGTAGCTAGCGGGACCACCTACGAGCAGTACTTC. Full variable domain (missing parts from reference TRBV9 and TRBJ2-7): DSGVTQTPKHLITATGQRVTLRCSPRSGDLSVYWYQQSLDQGLQFLIQYYNGEERAKGNILERFSAQQFPDLHSELNLSSLELGDSALYFCASSVASGTTYEQYFGPGTRLTVT.

The V gene is TRBV9, the J gene TRBJ1-1; D possibly corresponds to TRBD1 (6 bases). Germline assignment: CDR1 SGDLS and CDR2 YYNGEE. The V and J ends lost 0 bases and 0 bases respectively, with 12 bases between them. The CDR3 is 16 amino acids. The CDR3, as DNA: TGTGCCAGCAGCGTAGCACAGGGAAACATGAACACTGAAGCTTTCTTT. Its protein is CASSVAQGNMNTEAFF.

DNA for the CDR3: TGTGCCAGCAGCCCGTCTGCGGCCACCCACCCCATGAACACTGAAGCTTTCTTT. Encoded protein: CASSPSAATHPMNTEAFF. The chain joins TRBV7-3 to TRBJ1-1; D ambiguous. V was shortened by 5 bases and J by 0 bases, with 22 bases between the two germline ends. Germline loops: CDR1 SGHTA, CDR2 FQGTGA. The CDR3 extends over 18 amino acids.

This clone was observed a handful of times. The chain uses TRBV6-6 and TRBJ1-6; 7 bases line up with TRBD1. The germline V gene encodes CDR1 MNHNY and CDR2 SVGAGI (reference sequence). The CDR3 consists of 15 residues. V gave up 6 bases and J gave up 9 bases; unmatched junction bases: 11. The CDR3 protein is CASRSGTDSISPLHF. The CDR3 nucleotides are TGTGCCAGCAGGTCCGGGACAGACTCAATTTCACCCCTCCACTTT.

The gene calls are TRBV27 and TRBJ2-3, with D possibly TRBD2 on 6 matching bases. Germline CDR1 and CDR2: MNHEY and SMNVEV (reference sequence). CDR3 length equals 10 residues. The V gene lost 8 bases and the J gene lost 6 bases, with 6 bases spanning the gap. The CDR3 sequence: CASRGDTQYF. The CDR3, as DNA: TGTGCCAGCCGGGGGGATACGCAGTATTTT.

This chain links TRBV15 with TRBJ1-5; tentative D call: TRBD1 (6 bases). Trimming shortened V by 5 bases and J by 1 base, and 9 bases separated the two germline ends. CDR3 length: 14 amino acids. The germline gives CDR1 LNHNV, CDR2 YYDKDF (reference sequence). In DNA form, the CDR3 reads TGTGCCACCAGCCCTGGACAGAGCAATCAGCCCCAGCATTTT. Protein product: CATSPGQSNQPQHF.

This clone was seen just once. One end of the junction is discordant with germline, which a read error may explain. This chain connects TRBV5-6 to TRBJ1-4; 10 bases line up with TRBD1. This CDR3 contains 12 residues. The germline CDR1 and CDR2 sequences are SGHDT and YYEEEE. The DNA for the CDR3 is TGTGCCACCAGCGCCGGGACAGGGGACCCGTTTTTT. It yields the protein CATSAGTGDPFF.

CDR3 nucleotide sequence: TGTGCCAGCAGCTTACCCTTTGGAAACACCATATATTTT. It codes for CASSLPFGNTIYF. V is TRBV7-9 and J is TRBJ1-3; no clear D. This CDR3 contains 13 residues. The V gene's germline CDR1 is SEHNR and CDR2 FQNEAQ (reference sequence). The V gene lost 2 bases and the J gene lost 3 bases, with 5 bases spanning the gap. Looking up the rest from reference TRBV7-9 and TRBJ1-3 gives the full variable domain: DTGVSQNPRHKITKRGQNVTFRCDPISEHNRLYWYRQTLGQGPEFLTYFQNEAQLEKSRLLSDRFSAERPKGSFSTLEIQRTEQGDSAMYLCASSLPFGNTIYFGEGSWLTVV.

The chain combines TRBV28 with TRBJ2-1; 10 bases align to TRBD2. Germline V gene lookup returns CDR1 MDHEN and CDR2 SYDVKM. This CDR3 region has 15 residues. V shed 6 bases and J 11 bases; nucleotides not matched to a gene: 13. CDR3 DNA sequence: TGTGCCAGCAGCCCAAGCGGGAGGGCGGGCGGGAAGCAGTTCTTC. Translating gives CASSPSGRAGGKQFF.

This clone was picked up a small number of times. The V gene is TRBV7-2, the J gene TRBJ2-7; the D gene is possibly TRBD2 (6 bases). Germline V gene data show CDR1 as SGHTA and CDR2 as FQGNSA. The CDR3 spans 13 residues. The ends were cut back, 4 bases at V and 2 bases at J, with 9 bases in the middle. The CDR3 loop reads CASSSGVPYEQYF. The CDR3 nucleotides are TGTGCCAGCAGCTCGGGGGTGCCCTACGAGCAGTACTTC.

This clone appeared once. The V gene is TRBV28, the J gene TRBJ1-1; D is perhaps TRBD1 (6 bases). CDR1 and CDR2 (germline): MDHEN, SYDVKM. V shed 5 bases and J shed 6 bases, with 16 bases lying between them. The CDR3 runs 14 residues. In nucleotides, the CDR3 is TGTGCCAGCAGTCGCCAGGGGATGATCCCTGAAGCTTTCTTT. As protein: CASSRQGMIPEAFF.

This chain connects TRBV18 to TRBJ1-1, with a tentative D call TRBD1 (5 bases). CDR3 size: 13 residues. Trimming cost V 2 bases and J 4 bases, with 8 bases left between them. Germline-derived CDR1 and CDR2 are KGHSH and LQKENI. The CDR3 DNA sequence: TGTGCCAGCTCACCAACGGGGGGCACTGAAGCTTTCTTT. It yields the protein CASSPTGGTEAFF.

The J gene is TRBJ1-5, the V gene TRBV6-5; the D gene is possibly TRBD1 (5 bases). Germline V gene sequence: CDR1 MNHEY, CDR2 SVGAGI. V was clipped by 8 bases and J by 4 bases, with 12 bases between them. The CDR3 consists of 13 residues. DNA of the CDR3: TGTGCCAGCCTACAGGCTTTGAATCAGCCCCAGCATTTT. Its protein is CASLQALNQPQHF.

V and J are TRBV7-2 and TRBJ1-1, with a tentative D call TRBD1 (6 bases). The CDR3 runs to 14 residues. Trimming took off 4 bases at V and 5 bases at J, with 14 bases between the two ends. The V gene's germline CDR1 is SGHTA and CDR2 FQGNSA. The CDR3 sequence: CASSSYRVETEAFF. CDR3 nucleotides: TGTGCCAGCAGCTCATACAGGGTTGAAACTGAAGCTTTCTTT.

J is TRBJ1-6 and V is TRBV11-1, with TRBD1 matching 11 bases. The length of the CDR3 is 14 residues. Germline values: CDR1 SGHAT, CDR2 FQDESV (reference sequence). Trimming took 8 bases from V and 16 from J; bases not matched to a gene: 13. The CDR3, as DNA: TGTGCCAGCGGCTCTGGGACAGGGGGGCCCAGTCTCCACTTT. This translates into CASGSGTGGPSLHF.

V gene TRBV6-1 combines with J gene TRBJ1-3; 7 positions agree with TRBD1. Germline CDR1 reads MNHNS; CDR2 reads SASEGT. The V gene end was trimmed by 6 bases and the J gene end by 4 bases; junction bases not matched to a gene: 9. The CDR3 length is 15 residues. The chain's CDR3 is CASRDGGTVGNTIYF. CDR3 sequence (DNA): TGTGCCAGCAGGGACGGCGGGACAGTAGGAAACACCATATATTTT.

The chain links TRBV19 to TRBJ2-7; D remains unclear. This CDR3 has 14 amino acids. Per germline, CDR1 LNHDA and CDR2 SQIVND (reference sequence). V lost 1 base and J 0 bases, leaving 7 bases between the germline ends. CDR3 sequence reads: CASSIVADSYEQYF. In DNA, the CDR3 is TGTGCCAGTAGTATAGTAGCAGACTCCTACGAGCAGTACTTC.

As DNA, the CDR3 is TGTGCCATCAGTGATGGGCTAGCGGGAGGCCACGAGCAGTACTTC. Its translation is CAISDGLAGGHEQYF. V gene TRBV10-3 combines with J gene TRBJ2-7; TRBD2 matches 11 bases. Per the germline V gene, CDR1 is ENHRY and CDR2 is SYGVKD. J gave up 5 bases and V 3 bases, and 6 bases lay outside the gene matches. The CDR3 extends over 15 amino acids.

Concerning this clone: The sample has other DNA sequences that encode this CDR3 too. V gene TRBV30 combines with J gene TRBJ2-3; D is undetermined. CDR1 GTSNPN and CDR2 SVGIG come from the germline V gene (reference sequence). The CDR3 length is 12 residues. Trimming stripped 3 bases from V and 0 bases from J, with 4 bases between. The CDR3 sequence is CAWSPSTDTQYF. Written as DNA, the CDR3 is TGTGCCTGGAGCCCGAGCACAGATACGCAGTATTTT. The entire variable domain, with the rest obtained from reference TRBV30 and TRBJ2-3, is as follows: SQTIHQWPATLVQPVGSPLSLECTVEGTSNPNLYWYRQAAGRGLQLLFYSVGIGQISSEVPQNLSASRPQDRQFILSSKKLLLSDSGFYLCAWSPSTDTQYFGPGTRLTVL.

This clone appeared a few times. The V and J genes are TRBV5-4 and TRBJ2-1, with D tentatively TRBD2 (6 bases). This CDR3 comprises 16 residues. Trimming removed 4 bases at V and 5 bases at J, with 19 bases between. In germline, CDR1 is SGHNT, CDR2 YYREEE (reference sequence). The CDR3 nucleotides read TGTGCCAGCAGCCAATCGGGACTCGGAGACCACAATGAGCAGTTCTTC. Translated: CASSQSGLGDHNEQFF.

The sample holds one count of this clone. DNA of the CDR3: TGTGCCAGCAGCTCAGGGGTCCTGAACACTGAAGCTTTCTTT. It is translated as CASSSGVLNTEAFF. The chain combines TRBV7-9 with TRBJ1-1; possible D gene TRBD1, 6 bases. V lost 4 bases and J 0 bases, leaving 9 bases between the germline ends. Germline V gene lookup returns CDR1 SEHNR and CDR2 FQNEAQ (reference sequence). The CDR3 is 14 residues long. Filled out from reference TRBV7-9 and TRBJ1-1, the complete variable domain reads DTGVSQNPRHKITKRGQNVTFRCDPISEHNRLYWYRQTLGQGPEFLTYFQNEAQLEKSRLLSDRFSAERPKGSFSTLEIQRTEQGDSAMYLCASSSGVLNTEAFFGQGTRLTVV.

This chain connects TRBV30 to TRBJ2-7; 9 positions agree with TRBD1. Unmatched junction bases numbered 3, after V lost 0 bases and J lost 0 bases. CDR3 length equals 15 residues. Germline assignment: CDR1 GTSNPN and CDR2 SVGIG (reference sequence). The CDR3 loop is CAWSVGTGPSYEQYF. CDR3 sequence (DNA): TGTGCCTGGAGTGTTGGGACAGGGCCCTCCTACGAGCAGTACTTC.

V usage is TRBV6-5 and J usage is TRBJ1-6, with a tentative D call TRBD1 (5 bases). Trimming removed 2 bases from V and 7 bases from J, with 12 bases in between. The CDR3 is 15 amino acids. CDR1 is MNHEY and CDR2 is SVGAGI in the germline V gene. In DNA form, the CDR3 reads TGTGCCAGCAGTTACGTCAGGGTGAGGAATTCACCCCTCCACTTT. This gives the protein CASSYVRVRNSPLHF.

The gene calls are TRBV18 and TRBJ1-5; no clear D gene. The germline gives CDR1 KGHSH, CDR2 LQKENI. Trimming took off 5 bases at V and 2 bases at J, with 13 bases between the two ends. This CDR3 region has 15 residues. The CDR3, as DNA: TGTGCCAGCTCATCAGGCACCCACGGCAATCAGCCCCAGCATTTT. Its translation is CASSSGTHGNQPQHF.

The chain joins TRBV25-1 to TRBJ2-2, with TRBD1 matching over 9 bases. The CDR3 has 16 residues. Germline CDR1 reads MGHDK; CDR2 reads SYGVNS. V was pared by 6 bases and J by 4 bases, with 9 bases of the junction left unmatched. DNA of the CDR3: TGTGCCAGCAGGAACCTGGGACAGGGAAGCACCGGGGAGCTGTTTTTT. It specifies CASRNLGQGSTGELFF. Full variable domain (outside the CDR3, taken from reference TRBV25-1 and TRBJ2-2): EADIYQTPRYLVIGTGKKITLECSQTMGHDKMYWYQQDPGMELHLIHYSYGVNSTEKGDLSSESTVSRIRTEHFPLTLESARPSHTSQYLCASRNLGQGSTGELFFGEGSRLTVL.

The rearrangement uses TRBV10-3 and TRBJ1-4; D call uncertain. Trimming stripped 2 bases from V and 5 bases from J, with 12 bases between. The CDR3 extends over 15 amino acids. CDR1 is ENHRY and CDR2 is SYGVKD in the germline V gene. The CDR3 loop is CAISEPPPANEKLFF. CDR3 nucleotide sequence: TGTGCCATCAGTGAGCCACCTCCTGCGAATGAAAAACTGTTTTTT.

This clone was seen a single time. The chain recombines TRBV7-2 with TRBJ2-7; 7 bases agree with TRBD2. The germline gives CDR1 SGHTA, CDR2 FQGNSA. With V trimmed by 2 bases and J by 2 bases, 12 bases remained unmatched. The CDR3 is 17 amino acids. CDR3 DNA: TGTGCCAGCAGCTTACCCTTTGGGGACTACCTGACCTACGAGCAGTACTTC. Protein product: CASSLPFGDYLTYEQYF. The variable domain in full, completed from reference TRBV7-2 and TRBJ2-7, reads GAGVSQSPSNKVTEKGKDVELRCDPISGHTALYWYRQSLGQGLEFLIYFQGNSAPDKSGLPSDRFSAERTGGSVSTLTIQRTQQEDSAVYLCASSLPFGDYLTYEQYFGPGTRLTVT.

The chain has TRBV7-2 and TRBJ1-4, with 10 bases identical to TRBD1. CDR1 and CDR2 from the germline V gene are SGHTA and FQGNSA. V lost 5 bases and J lost 0; bases outside the gene matches: 6. The CDR3 is 17 residues long. The CDR3 sequence: CASSHPGQGTTNEKLFF. The DNA of the CDR3 is TGTGCCAGCAGCCATCCGGGACAGGGGACAACTAATGAAAAACTGTTTTTT. Filled out from reference TRBV7-2 and TRBJ1-4, the complete variable domain reads GAGVSQSPSNKVTEKGKDVELRCDPISGHTALYWYRQSLGQGLEFLIYFQGNSAPDKSGLPSDRFSAERTGGSVSTLTIQRTQQEDSAVYLCASSHPGQGTTNEKLFFGSGTQLSVL.

The CDR3 sequence: CASSLGKLGGEQYF. The CDR3 DNA follows: TGTGCCAGCAGCTTAGGGAAGCTTGGAGGCGAGCAGTACTTC. The chain carries TRBV7-2 and TRBJ2-7, with D tentatively TRBD2 (5 bases). Trimming took off 1 base at V and 6 bases at J, with 13 bases between the two ends. Germline V gene lookup returns CDR1 SGHTA and CDR2 FQGNSA. This CDR3 region has 14 residues.

In its sample, this clone was seen a few times. The chain uses TRBV28 and TRBJ1-2; D unclear. The V gene lost 1 base and the J gene lost 8 bases, with 8 bases spanning the gap. This CDR3 is built from 12 residues. CDR1 MDHEN and CDR2 SYDVKM come from the germline V gene. CDR3 region: CASSLSRWGYTF. The DNA for the CDR3 is TGTGCCAGCAGTTTATCCCGGTGGGGCTACACCTTC.